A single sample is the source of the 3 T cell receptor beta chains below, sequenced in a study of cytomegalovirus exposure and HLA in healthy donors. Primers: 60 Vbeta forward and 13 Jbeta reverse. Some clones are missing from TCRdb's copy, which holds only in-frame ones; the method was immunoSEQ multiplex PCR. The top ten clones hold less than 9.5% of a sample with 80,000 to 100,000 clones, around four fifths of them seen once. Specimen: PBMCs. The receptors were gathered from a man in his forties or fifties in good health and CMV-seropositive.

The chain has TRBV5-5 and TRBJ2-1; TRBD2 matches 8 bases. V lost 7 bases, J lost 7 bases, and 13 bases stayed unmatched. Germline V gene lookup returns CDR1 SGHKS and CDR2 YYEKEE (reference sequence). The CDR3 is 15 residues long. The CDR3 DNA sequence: TGTGCCAGCGGACCCGGAACCGGGGGGGGAAATGAGCAGTTCTTC. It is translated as CASGPGTGGGNEQFF.

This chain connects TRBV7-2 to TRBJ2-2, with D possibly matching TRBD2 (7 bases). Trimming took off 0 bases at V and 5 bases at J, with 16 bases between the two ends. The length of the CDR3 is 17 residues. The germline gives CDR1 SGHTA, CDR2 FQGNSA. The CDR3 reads CASSLAYRGALTGELFF. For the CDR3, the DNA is TGTGCCAGCAGCTTAGCGTATCGGGGGGCGCTTACCGGGGAGCTGTTTTTT.

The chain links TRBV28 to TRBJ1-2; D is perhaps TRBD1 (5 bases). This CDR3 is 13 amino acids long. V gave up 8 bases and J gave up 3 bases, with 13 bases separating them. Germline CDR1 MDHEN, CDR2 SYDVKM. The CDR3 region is CASGGGSYYGYTF. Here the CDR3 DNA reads TGTGCCAGCGGGGGGGGAAGTTACTATGGCTACACCTTC.